Listed below are T cell receptor beta chains from one sample, sequenced in a study of chemoradiotherapy in HPV16-positive cancers. Using immunoSEQ multiplex PCR, the repertoire was profiled, and TCRdb retains in-frame clones only, with some absent. The sample consists of about 30,000 clones, over 65% of them appearing once. The sequencing here drew on blood, taken from a patient who underwent chemoradiotherapy. The source of these receptors is a human donor with HPV-associated anogenital cancer. Each CDR3 is given with its conserved first and last residue. Each record gives: V gene, CDR3 length, D gene, clone size, J gene, CDR3 DNA, CDR3 protein. The D gene is left open where the match is weak. Clone size is given for some rows only: seen once, a few or many times, or a class if the clone is expanded.

v_call: TRBV7-2; cdr3_length: 14; d_call: -; clone_size: -; j_call: TRBJ2-1; cdr3_nt: TGTGCCAGCAGCTTAGGCACTAGGTCTTCGGAGCAGTTCTTC; cdr3_aa: CASSLGTRSSEQFF
v_call: TRBV19; cdr3_length: 15; d_call: -; clone_size: -; j_call: TRBJ2-2; cdr3_nt: TGTGCCAGTAGTATAGGTGTGCGGATCACCGGGGAGCTGTTTTTT; cdr3_aa: CASSIGVRITGELFF
v_call: TRBV5-4; cdr3_length: 13; d_call: -; clone_size: -; j_call: TRBJ2-2; cdr3_nt: TGTGCCAGCAGACTAGGGATCACCGGGGAGCTGTTTTTT; cdr3_aa: CASRLGITGELFF
v_call: TRBV19; cdr3_length: 15; d_call: -; clone_size: once; j_call: TRBJ2-3; cdr3_nt: TGTGCCAGTAGTGCCGACACAGCTACCACAGATACGCAGTATTTT; cdr3_aa: CASSADTATTDTQYF
v_call: TRBV15; cdr3_length: 18; d_call: -; clone_size: -; j_call: TRBJ2-5; cdr3_nt: TGTGCCACCAGCAGAGATTGGGGGGCCCCCTCGATACAAGAGACCCAGTACTTC; cdr3_aa: CATSRDWGAPSIQETQYF
v_call: TRBV2; cdr3_length: 14; d_call: TRBD1; clone_size: few; j_call: TRBJ1-3; cdr3_nt: TGTGCCAGCAGGATGACAGGGTCAGGAAACACCATATATTTT; cdr3_aa: CASRMTGSGNTIYF
v_call: TRBV4-1; cdr3_length: 16; d_call: TRBD2; clone_size: -; j_call: TRBJ2-2; cdr3_nt: TGCGCCAGCAGCCGTCGCGGGGGGGCCAACACCGGGGAGCTGTTTTTT; cdr3_aa: CASSRRGGANTGELFF
v_call: TRBV10-1; cdr3_length: 15; d_call: TRBD1; clone_size: -; j_call: TRBJ1-2; cdr3_nt: TGCGCCAGCAGTGAGTCACAGGGGGCAAGGAATGGCTACACCTTC; cdr3_aa: CASSESQGARNGYTF
v_call: TRBV11-2; cdr3_length: 11; d_call: -; clone_size: -; j_call: TRBJ2-1; cdr3_nt: TGTGCCAGCAGCTTAGGGGGTGAGCAGTTCTTC; cdr3_aa: CASSLGGEQFF
v_call: TRBV7-2; cdr3_length: 16; d_call: -; clone_size: once; j_call: TRBJ1-1; cdr3_nt: TGTGCCAGCAGCTTAGAGCGGGGGCGTGTGAGCACTGAAGCTTTCTTT; cdr3_aa: CASSLERGRVSTEAFF
v_call: TRBV7-2; cdr3_length: 14; d_call: -; clone_size: -; j_call: TRBJ2-2; cdr3_nt: TGTGCCAGCAGCTCAGGACAGATCACCGGGGAGCTGTTTTTT; cdr3_aa: CASSSGQITGELFF
v_call: TRBV2; cdr3_length: 13; d_call: TRBD2; clone_size: -; j_call: TRBJ2-2; cdr3_nt: TGTGCCAGCAGTGTCCGGGGGGCCGGGGAGCTGTTTTTT; cdr3_aa: CASSVRGAGELFF
v_call: TRBV19; cdr3_length: 17; d_call: -; clone_size: once; j_call: TRBJ1-5; cdr3_nt: TGTGCCAGTAGTATAAGTCGGTCAGTTAGGGGCAATCAGCCCCAGCATTTT; cdr3_aa: CASSISRSVRGNQPQHF
v_call: TRBV5-4; cdr3_length: 15; d_call: TRBD1; clone_size: -; j_call: TRBJ2-1; cdr3_nt: TGTGCCAGCAGCTTGAGACAGGGATTATACAATGAGCAGTTCTTC; cdr3_aa: CASSLRQGLYNEQFF
v_call: TRBV7-6; cdr3_length: 15; d_call: TRBD2; clone_size: -; j_call: TRBJ2-1; cdr3_nt: TGTGCCAGCAGCCAAAGGACTAGCGGGGGGGGTCGGCAGTTCTTC; cdr3_aa: CASSQRTSGGGRQFF
v_call: TRBV5-1; cdr3_length: 16; d_call: TRBD1; clone_size: -; j_call: TRBJ1-3; cdr3_nt: TGCGCCAGCAGCGGTTGGCAGGGGGCCTCTGGAAACACCATATATTTT; cdr3_aa: CASSGWQGASGNTIYF
v_call: TRBV10-3; cdr3_length: 18; d_call: TRBD1; clone_size: -; j_call: TRBJ1-5; cdr3_nt: TGTGCCATCAGTGAGTTGGGACAGGGGCCTGGCGGCAATCAGCCCCAGCATTTT; cdr3_aa: CAISELGQGPGGNQPQHF
v_call: TRBV5-6; cdr3_length: 16; d_call: -; clone_size: -; j_call: TRBJ1-3; cdr3_nt: TGTGCCAGCAGCTTACAGGGACCCGCCTCTGGAAACACCATATATTTT; cdr3_aa: CASSLQGPASGNTIYF
v_call: TRBV11-2; cdr3_length: 16; d_call: -; clone_size: -; j_call: TRBJ1-2; cdr3_nt: TGTGCCAGCAGCTTTAATAGTGGTAGAAACCTCTATGGCTACACCTTC; cdr3_aa: CASSFNSGRNLYGYTF
v_call: TRBV29-1; cdr3_length: 15; d_call: -; clone_size: once; j_call: TRBJ1-2; cdr3_nt: TGCAGCGCCCAAGCCTCAGGGGATCGCAACTATGGCTACACCTTC; cdr3_aa: CSAQASGDRNYGYTF
v_call: TRBV5-3; cdr3_length: 12; d_call: -; clone_size: -; j_call: TRBJ1-2; cdr3_nt: TGTGCCAGAAGCTTGGTGGGGGACGGCTACACCTTC; cdr3_aa: CARSLVGDGYTF
v_call: TRBV5-6; cdr3_length: 15; d_call: TRBD2; clone_size: -; j_call: TRBJ2-1; cdr3_nt: TGTGCCAGCAGCTTGGTGGGGAGGGGTCGGAATGAGCAGTTCTTC; cdr3_aa: CASSLVGRGRNEQFF
v_call: TRBV5-4; cdr3_length: 17; d_call: TRBD2; clone_size: -; j_call: TRBJ2-3; cdr3_nt: TGTGCCAGCAGCTTGGATGGCAGCGGGGGCATCACAGATACGCAGTATTTT; cdr3_aa: CASSLDGSGGITDTQYF
v_call: TRBV7-9; cdr3_length: 17; d_call: -; clone_size: -; j_call: TRBJ1-4; cdr3_nt: TGTGCCAGCAGCTCCCCGGGATCGACCACAACTAATGAAAAACTGTTTTTT; cdr3_aa: CASSSPGSTTTNEKLFF
v_call: TRBV6-4; cdr3_length: 16; d_call: -; clone_size: -; j_call: TRBJ2-1; cdr3_nt: TGTGCCAGCAGTGAGGGTCCGGGGGGCCCGGGACATGAGCAGTTCTTC; cdr3_aa: CASSEGPGGPGHEQFF
v_call: TRBV5-1; cdr3_length: 18; d_call: -; clone_size: -; j_call: TRBJ2-2; cdr3_nt: TGCGCCAGCACCTCCCTATATTCCAACCGCGATTACACCGGGGAGCTGTTTTTT; cdr3_aa: CASTSLYSNRDYTGELFF
v_call: TRBV19; cdr3_length: 15; d_call: -; clone_size: -; j_call: TRBJ2-5; cdr3_nt: TGTGCCAGTAGTATAGGTAGGCCCCTACGAGAGACCCAGTACTTC; cdr3_aa: CASSIGRPLRETQYF
v_call: TRBV30; cdr3_length: 13; d_call: -; clone_size: few; j_call: TRBJ2-2; cdr3_nt: TGTGCCTGGACTAGTATTGGAACCGGGGAGCTGTTTTTT; cdr3_aa: CAWTSIGTGELFF
v_call: TRBV9; cdr3_length: 17; d_call: -; clone_size: -; j_call: TRBJ2-2; cdr3_nt: TGTGCCAGCAGCCGCTCCTCAACCGGGACCATCACCGGGGAGCTGTTTTTT; cdr3_aa: CASSRSSTGTITGELFF
v_call: TRBV10-3; cdr3_length: 14; d_call: TRBD1; clone_size: few; j_call: TRBJ1-5; cdr3_nt: TGTGCCACCTGGGACAGGGGAGGCAATCAGCCCCAGCATTTT; cdr3_aa: CATWDRGGNQPQHF
v_call: TRBV27; cdr3_length: 14; d_call: TRBD1; clone_size: few; j_call: TRBJ1-2; cdr3_nt: TGTGCCAGCAGTCAGGGACAGCCACCCTATGGCTACACCTTC; cdr3_aa: CASSQGQPPYGYTF
v_call: TRBV5-1; cdr3_length: 16; d_call: TRBD1; clone_size: -; j_call: TRBJ2-2; cdr3_nt: TGCGCCAGCAGCTTGGGCAGGGGGCCGAGTACCGGGGAGCTGTTTTTT; cdr3_aa: CASSLGRGPSTGELFF
v_call: TRBV6-1; cdr3_length: 15; d_call: TRBD1; clone_size: -; j_call: TRBJ1-2; cdr3_nt: TGTGCCAGCAGTGGGCAAGGACAGGGGGCGAATGGCTACACCTTC; cdr3_aa: CASSGQGQGANGYTF
v_call: TRBV6-4; cdr3_length: 13; d_call: -; clone_size: few; j_call: TRBJ2-5; cdr3_nt: TGTGCCAGCAGTGACCGGGAATCAGAGACCCAGTACTTC; cdr3_aa: CASSDRESETQYF
v_call: TRBV21-1; cdr3_length: 20; d_call: -; clone_size: -; j_call: TRBJ2-4; cdr3_nt: TGTGCCAGCACCTCAAGGGAGGACAGGCCGGGTAATGGAGCCAAAAACATTCAGTACTTC; cdr3_aa: CASTSREDRPGNGAKNIQYF
v_call: TRBV28; cdr3_length: 12; d_call: -; clone_size: few; j_call: TRBJ2-1; cdr3_nt: TGTGCCAGCAGTCAGGGTTTGAGTGAGCAGTTCTTC; cdr3_aa: CASSQGLSEQFF
v_call: TRBV2; cdr3_length: 15; d_call: -; clone_size: once; j_call: TRBJ1-5; cdr3_nt: TGTGCCAGCAGTGAGGCAGGACGGGGCAATCAGCCCCAGCATTTT; cdr3_aa: CASSEAGRGNQPQHF
v_call: TRBV19; cdr3_length: 15; d_call: -; clone_size: once; j_call: TRBJ1-5; cdr3_nt: TGTGCCAGTAGTATCGTCGCGGACATCAATCAGCCCCAGCATTTT; cdr3_aa: CASSIVADINQPQHF
v_call: TRBV29-1; cdr3_length: 14; d_call: TRBD1; clone_size: -; j_call: TRBJ1-3; cdr3_nt: TGCAGCGTGAAACGGACAGGTTCTGGAAACACCATATATTTT; cdr3_aa: CSVKRTGSGNTIYF
v_call: TRBV19; cdr3_length: 11; d_call: -; clone_size: -; j_call: TRBJ1-5; cdr3_nt: TGTGCCAGTAGTCAGGAAAGGACTAAGCATTTT; cdr3_aa: CASSQERTKHF
v_call: TRBV9; cdr3_length: 13; d_call: -; clone_size: -; j_call: TRBJ1-2; cdr3_nt: TGTGCCAGCAGCGATCCGGGCAGTATCGGCTACACCTTC; cdr3_aa: CASSDPGSIGYTF